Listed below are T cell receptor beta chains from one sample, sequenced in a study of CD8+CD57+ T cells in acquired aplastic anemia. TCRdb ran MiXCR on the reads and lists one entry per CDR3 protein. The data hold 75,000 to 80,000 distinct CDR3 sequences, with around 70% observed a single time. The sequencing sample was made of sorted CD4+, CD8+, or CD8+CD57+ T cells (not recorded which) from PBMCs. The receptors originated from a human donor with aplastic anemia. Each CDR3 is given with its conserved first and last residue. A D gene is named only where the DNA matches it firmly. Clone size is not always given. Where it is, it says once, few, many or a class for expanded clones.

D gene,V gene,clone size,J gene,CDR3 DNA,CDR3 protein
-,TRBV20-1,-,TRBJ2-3,TGCAGTGCTAGGGGGGAGGGGGGAACAGATACGCAGTATTTT,CSARGEGGTDTQYF
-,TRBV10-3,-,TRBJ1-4,TGTGCCGCGAGTCGCCCGAACGGGACAACTAATGAAAAACTGTTTTTT,CAASRPNGTTNEKLFF
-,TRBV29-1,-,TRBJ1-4,TGCAGCGTTGTGGGGGACGGCTATAATGAAAAACTGTTTTTT,CSVVGDGYNEKLFF
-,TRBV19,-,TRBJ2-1,TGTGCCAGTAGCACTACCCTTGAGCAGTTCTTC,CASSTTLEQFF
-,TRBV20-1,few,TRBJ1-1,TGCAGTGCTAGAGAGATACAGGGAACTGAAGCTTTCTTT,CSAREIQGTEAFF
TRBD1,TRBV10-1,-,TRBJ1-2,TGCGCCAGGACGAGACAGGGGGCGCGGTATGGCTACACCTTC,CARTRQGARYGYTF
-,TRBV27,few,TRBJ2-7,TGTGCCAGCAGTTCATGGCCCAATTCCCCCTACGAGCAGTACTTC,CASSSWPNSPYEQYF
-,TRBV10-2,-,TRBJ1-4,TGCGCCAGCAGTCAAGGGGCTAGGGAAAAACTGTTTTTT,CASSQGAREKLFF
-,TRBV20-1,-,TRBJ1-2,TGCAGTGCTGACGGTCGGAACATTAACTATGGCTACACCTTC,CSADGRNINYGYTF
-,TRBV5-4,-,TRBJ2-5,TGTGCCAGCAGCTTGGCCGGGACTTCTCAAGAGACCCAGTACTTC,CASSLAGTSQETQYF
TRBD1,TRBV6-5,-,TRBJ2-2,TGTGCCAGCAGTTACGGGACAGGGGGCAGGACCGGGGAGCTGTCTTTT,CASSYGTGGRTGELSF
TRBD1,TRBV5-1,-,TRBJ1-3,TGCGCCGGCAGCCTAACGCAGGGGGCGGAAAACACCATATATTTT,CAGSLTQGAENTIYF